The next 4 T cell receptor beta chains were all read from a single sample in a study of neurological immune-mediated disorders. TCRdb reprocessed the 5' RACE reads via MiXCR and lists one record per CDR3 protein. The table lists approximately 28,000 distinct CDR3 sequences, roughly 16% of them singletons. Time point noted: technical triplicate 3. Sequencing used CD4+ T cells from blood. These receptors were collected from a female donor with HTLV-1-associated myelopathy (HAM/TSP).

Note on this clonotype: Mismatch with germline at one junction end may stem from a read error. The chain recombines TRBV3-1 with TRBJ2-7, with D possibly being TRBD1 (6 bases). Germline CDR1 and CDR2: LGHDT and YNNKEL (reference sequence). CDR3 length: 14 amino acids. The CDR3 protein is CANSLKGGQDEQYF. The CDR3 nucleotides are TGTGCCAACAGCCTGAAAGGGGGTCAGGACGAGCAGTACTTC.

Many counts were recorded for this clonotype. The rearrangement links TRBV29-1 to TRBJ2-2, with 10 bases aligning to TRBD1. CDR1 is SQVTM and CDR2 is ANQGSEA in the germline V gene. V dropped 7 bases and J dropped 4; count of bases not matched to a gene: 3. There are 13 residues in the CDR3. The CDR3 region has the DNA TGCAGCGCCCGGACAGGGGGCACCGGGGAGCTGTTTTTT. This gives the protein CSARTGGTGELFF.

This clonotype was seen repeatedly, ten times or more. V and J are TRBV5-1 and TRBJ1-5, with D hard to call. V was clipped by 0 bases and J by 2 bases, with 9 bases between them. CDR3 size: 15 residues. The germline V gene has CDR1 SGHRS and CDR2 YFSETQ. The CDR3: CASSLGGLGNQPQHF. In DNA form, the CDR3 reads TGCGCCAGCAGCTTGGGTGGGCTCGGCAATCAGCCCCAGCATTTT.

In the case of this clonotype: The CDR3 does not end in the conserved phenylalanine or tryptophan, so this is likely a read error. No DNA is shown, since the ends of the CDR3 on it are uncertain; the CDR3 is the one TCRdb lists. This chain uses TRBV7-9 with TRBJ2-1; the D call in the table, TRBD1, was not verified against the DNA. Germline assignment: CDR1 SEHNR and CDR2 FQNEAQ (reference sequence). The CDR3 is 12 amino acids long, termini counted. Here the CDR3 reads CASSVASDGAVG.